The clone carrying this TCR beta chain was detected a few times. The source of the sample is a study of TIL therapy for anti-PD-1-resistant metastatic lung cancer. Study-level information: Progressing patients received lymphodepletion, expanded TIL infusion and IL-2. Tumors carried a median about 1.6 non-synonymous mutations per megabase.

From germline, CDR1 is SGHRS and CDR2 YFSETQ. V gave up 4 bases and J gave up 0 bases, with 10 bases separating them. CDR3 length: 14 residues. Time point reported: pre-treatment sample, taken before nivolumab and TIL therapy. Sequencing used immunoSEQ v3. Repertoires were generated with immunoSEQ multiplex PCR, while TCRdb's copy carries only in-frame clones and drops some. The sample contains approximately 47,000 clones, 80% to 90% of which appear only once. The sample here was blood, taken at baseline. The chain links TRBV5-1 to TRBJ2-5, with D possibly matching TRBD2 (6 bases). The clonotype was recovered from a person between 25 and 80 years old with non-small cell lung cancer. The CDR3 sequence is CASSIRDYQETQYF. CDR3 nucleotides: TGCGCCAGCAGCATCCGGGACTACCAAGAGACCCAGTACTTC.